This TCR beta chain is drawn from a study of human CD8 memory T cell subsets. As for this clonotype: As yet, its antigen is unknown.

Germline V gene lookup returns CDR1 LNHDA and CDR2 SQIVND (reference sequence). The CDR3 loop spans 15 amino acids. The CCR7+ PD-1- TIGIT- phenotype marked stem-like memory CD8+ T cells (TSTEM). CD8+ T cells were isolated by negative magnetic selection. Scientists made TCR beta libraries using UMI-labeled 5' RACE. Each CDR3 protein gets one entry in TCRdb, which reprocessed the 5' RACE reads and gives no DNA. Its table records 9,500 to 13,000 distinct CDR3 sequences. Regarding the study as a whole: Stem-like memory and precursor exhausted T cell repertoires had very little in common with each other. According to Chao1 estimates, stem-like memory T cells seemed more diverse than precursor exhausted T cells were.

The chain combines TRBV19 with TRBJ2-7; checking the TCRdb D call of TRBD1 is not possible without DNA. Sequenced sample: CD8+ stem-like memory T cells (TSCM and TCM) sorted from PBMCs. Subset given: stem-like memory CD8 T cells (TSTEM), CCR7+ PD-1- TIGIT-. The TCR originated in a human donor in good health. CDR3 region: CASSISTSRIYEQYF. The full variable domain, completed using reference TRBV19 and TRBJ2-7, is DGGITQSPKYLFRKEGQNVTLSCEQNLNHDAMYWYRQDPGQGLRLIYYSQIVNDFQKGDIAEGYSVSREKKESFPLTVTSAQKNPTAFYLCASSISTSRIYEQYFGPGTRLTVT.